This T cell receptor beta chain was captured in a study of cytomegalovirus exposure and HLA in healthy donors. The study's findings and limits: One cluster of highly shared sequence variants probably arose as a sequencing artifact.

In germline, CDR1 is SGHKS, CDR2 YYEKEE (reference sequence). V dropped 4 bases and J dropped 5 bases, with 18 bases sitting between them. CDR3 size: 15 residues. The PCR contained 60 Vbeta and 13 Jbeta primers. This table comes from immunoSEQ multiplex PCR, and its TCRdb copy is limited to in-frame clones, with some not included. Of roughly 95,000 clones listed, about three quarters were seen once; the top ten hold around 5.3%. Points on this clone: Its antigen is not known.

The clonotype was recovered from a man aged 30 to 39 in good health and CMV-seropositive. Material: PBMCs. This chain connects TRBV5-5 to TRBJ2-5; the D gene is possibly TRBD2 (6 bases). CDR3 residues: CASSPGDSSVETQYF. CDR3 DNA: TGTGCCAGCAGCCCCGGGGACTCGTCGGTTGAGACCCAGTACTTC.